A single sample is the source of the 31 T cell receptor beta chains below, sequenced in a study of CD4 T cells in relation to SARS-CoV-2 and coronaviruses. Sequenced by immunoSEQ multiplex PCR; TCRdb stores in-frame clones only, minus some. The sample has some 32,000 clones, 65% to 80% seen once. These TCRs are of unknown antigen specificity. The specimen was memory CD4+ T cells from PBMCs, cultured in vitro. These receptors all come from an adult with COVID-19.

This clone was detected a few times. The chain has TRBV11-3 and TRBJ1-5; possible D gene TRBD1, 6 bases. This CDR3 region has 15 residues. Trimming removed 4 bases at V and 1 base at J, with 11 bases between. Germline CDR1 reads SGHNT; CDR2 reads YENEEA. The chain's CDR3 is CASSSWGQSNQPQHF. CDR3 nucleotides: TGTGCCAGCAGCTCATGGGGACAAAGCAATCAGCCCCAGCATTTT.

The V call is TRBV7-3, the J call TRBJ2-6; no clear D gene. This CDR3 is 14 amino acids long. Looked up from germline, CDR1 is SGHTA and CDR2 is FQGTGA. V gave up 1 base and J gave up 0 bases, with 1 base separating them. The CDR3 bases are TGTGCCAGCAGCTTAAGCTCTGGGGCCAACGTCCTGACTTTC. Its protein is CASSLSSGANVLTF.

CDR3 nucleotide sequence: TGTGCCAGCAGCTCCATGATGGGAGGGCCCTTAATCGATGAGCAGTTCTTC. It is translated as CASSSMMGGPLIDEQFF. V and J are TRBV13 and TRBJ2-1; 7 nucleotides match TRBD2. J was trimmed by 8 bases and V by 4 bases; bases with no gene match: 17. CDR3 length: 17 amino acids. Germline CDR1 is PRHDT and CDR2 is FYEKMQ (reference sequence).

This clone is a singleton in its sample. V is TRBV10-3 and J is TRBJ2-7; D call uncertain. V was clipped by 11 bases and J by 4 bases, with 15 bases between them. CDR3 length equals 12 residues. Germline V CDR1 and CDR2: ENHRY, SYGVKD. CDR3 region: CAPHDRLYEQYF. CDR3 coding DNA: TGTGCCCCCCACGACCGGTTATACGAGCAGTACTTC.

The chain uses TRBV5-1 and TRBJ2-1; possibly TRBD1 or TRBD2 for D (5 bases each). Germline CDR1 and CDR2: SGHRS and YFSETQ. V was shortened by 0 bases and J by 12 bases, with 13 bases between the two germline ends. The CDR3 is 13 amino acids. Written as DNA, the CDR3 is TGCGCCAGCAGCTTGGACAGGATTGAGGGGCAGTTCTTC. This translates into CASSLDRIEGQFF.

This chain links TRBV11-2 with TRBJ2-7; 14 bases line up with TRBD2. Germline V gene sequence: CDR1 SGHAT, CDR2 FQNNGV. Unmatched junction bases numbered 11, after V lost 6 bases and J lost 7 bases. The CDR3 contains 16 residues. CDR3 sequence: CASRKPGTSGSREQYF. CDR3 DNA sequence: TGTGCCAGCAGAAAACCAGGGACTAGCGGGAGTCGGGAGCAGTACTTC.

The chain combines TRBV12-3 or TRBV12-4 with TRBJ1-2, with D unresolved. The CDR3 covers 13 residues. The V end lost 3 bases, the J end lost 1 base, and 6 bases lay between the germline ends. The CDR3 coding sequence is TGTGCCAGCAGTTTCAGCCTTAACTATGGCTACACCTTC. Its protein is CASSFSLNYGYTF.

This chain joins TRBV9 and TRBJ2-1; a weak D match, TRBD2 (5 bases). The CDR3 extends over 16 amino acids. Per germline, CDR1 SGDLS and CDR2 YYNGEE. Trimming left V 1 base short and J 5 bases short, with 16 bases between. The CDR3 region has the DNA TGTGCCAGCAGCGTATCTCCCACAGCGGCTGACAATGAGCAGTTCTTC. This codes for CASSVSPTAADNEQFF.

The chain combines TRBV10-3 with TRBJ2-7; 9 positions match TRBD2. There are 18 residues in the CDR3. Germline-derived CDR1 and CDR2 are ENHRY and SYGVKD. The junction had 12 bases not matched to a gene; V was cut back by 3 bases and J by 0 bases. As DNA, the CDR3 is TGTGCCATCAGTGAATCGAGCGGGAGGAAATCATACTCCTACGAGCAGTACTTC. Its protein product is CAISESSGRKSYSYEQYF.

This chain joins TRBV6-6 and TRBJ1-3; D gene ambiguous. The germline CDR1 and CDR2 sequences are MNHNY and SVGAGI (reference sequence). The V end lost 6 bases, the J end lost 2 bases, and 11 bases lay between the germline ends. There are 14 residues in the CDR3. In nucleotides, the CDR3 is TGTGCCAGCAGGACATCGGGGACTGGAAACACCATATATTTT. As protein: CASRTSGTGNTIYF.

The gene calls are TRBV7-2 and TRBJ2-7; D unclear. The germline V and J ends were trimmed by 4 bases and 0 bases, with 7 bases remaining between them. There are 13 residues in the CDR3. Germline-derived CDR1 and CDR2 are SGHTA and FQGNSA. CDR3 amino acids: CASSSFSSYEQYF. CDR3 DNA: TGTGCCAGCAGCTCATTCAGCTCCTACGAGCAGTACTTC.

J is TRBJ2-1 and V is TRBV6-7; 14 bases align to TRBD2. TRBV6-7 is placed among ORFs of uncertain function. The V gene end was trimmed by 7 bases and the J gene end by 9 bases; junction bases not matched to a gene: 14. This CDR3 has 17 amino acids. The CDR3 DNA sequence: TGTGCCAGCAACGGACCACCTGGGACTAGCGGGAGAGGTGAGCAGTTCTTC. It is translated as CASNGPPGTSGRGEQFF.

The chain couples TRBV28 to TRBJ1-5; no reliable D call. Germline lookup yields CDR1 MDHEN and CDR2 SYDVKM. The CDR3 spans 15 residues. V was cut by 4 bases and J by 2 bases, with 12 bases left in between. For the CDR3, the DNA is TGTGCCAGCAGTTATAAGGTAGAGGGCAATCAGCCCCAGCATTTT. This codes for CASSYKVEGNQPQHF.

The gene calls are TRBV28 and TRBJ2-7, with 8 positions matching TRBD1. The CDR3 has 13 residues. CDR1 and CDR2 (germline): MDHEN, SYDVKM. The trim removed 7 bases at V and 0 bases at J, leaving 2 bases unmatched. The CDR3 reads CASKQGDSYEQYF. The CDR3 region has the DNA TGTGCCAGCAAACAGGGGGACTCCTACGAGCAGTACTTC.

This clone showed up just a few times. The V call is TRBV2, the J call TRBJ1-6; 7 nucleotides align to TRBD1. The length of the CDR3 is 15 residues. V shed 6 bases, J shed 9 bases, and the junction held 11 bases outside the gene matches. Germline V gives CDR1 SNHLY, CDR2 FYNNEI. The CDR3 reads CASRDPTGPGSPLHF. The CDR3 DNA follows: TGTGCCAGCAGAGACCCGACAGGGCCGGGTTCACCCCTCCACTTT.

V gene TRBV12-5 combines with J gene TRBJ1-4; 8 nucleotides align to TRBD1. Germline V gives CDR1 LGHNT, CDR2 FRNRAP. Losses at the gene ends were 3 bases for V and 0 bases for J; bases not matched to a gene: 9. CDR3 length equals 18 residues. The CDR3 is CASGLRTGIVATNEKLFF. As DNA, the CDR3 is TGTGCTAGTGGTTTAAGGACAGGGATCGTTGCAACTAATGAAAAACTGTTTTTT.

The rearrangement joins TRBV5-1 to TRBJ1-5; 7 bases agree with TRBD1. The V segment lost 8 bases and the J segment 3 bases; nucleotides outside the gene matches: 2. CDR1 and CDR2 (germline): SGHRS, YFSETQ. The CDR3 consists of 12 residues. The CDR3 sequence: CARGTVNQPQHF. The CDR3 DNA reads as TGCGCCAGGGGGACAGTCAATCAGCCCCAGCATTTT.

The CDR3 DNA follows: TGTGCCACCAGTATCGGAGAGACCCAGTACTTC. This encodes CATSIGETQYF. The V gene is TRBV24-1, the J gene TRBJ2-5; unclear D gene. Deletions cut 6 bases from V and 4 bases from J, with 5 bases between. Looked up from germline, CDR1 is KGHDR and CDR2 is SFDVKD. The CDR3 consists of 11 residues.

The chain couples TRBV5-4 to TRBJ2-5; 7 nucleotides match TRBD2. This CDR3 has 16 amino acids. J was trimmed by 5 bases and V by 3 bases; bases with no gene match: 13. Germline CDR1 and CDR2: SGHNT and YYREEE (reference sequence). The CDR3 DNA reads as TGTGCCAGCAGCTCCACGGGTGCGGGAGTATGGGAGACCCAGTACTTC. It specifies CASSSTGAGVWETQYF.

The V call is TRBV18, the J call TRBJ2-7; 8 bases are shared with TRBD1. Germline lookup yields CDR1 KGHSH and CDR2 LQKENI. The J segment lost 2 bases and the V segment lost 5 bases, leaving 14 bases of the junction unmatched. The CDR3 has 17 residues. CDR3 sequence: CASSLRGGTGSPYEQYF. In DNA, the CDR3 is TGTGCCAGCTCATTACGGGGTGGGACAGGTAGCCCCTACGAGCAGTACTTC. The full variable domain, with the rest looked up from reference TRBV18 and TRBJ2-7, is NAGVMQNPRHLVRRRGQEARLRCSPMKGHSHVYWYRQLPEEGLKFMVYLQKENIIDESGMPKERFSAEFPKEGPSILRIQQVVRGDSAAYFCASSLRGGTGSPYEQYFGPGTRLTVT.

This clone was recorded a few times. This chain links TRBV27 with TRBJ2-7, with D maybe TRBD2 (6 bases). Per the germline V gene, CDR1 is MNHEY and CDR2 is SMNVEV (reference sequence). The CDR3 covers 13 residues. V lost 2 bases and J lost 4, with 9 bases in between. CDR3 in DNA: TGTGCCAGCAGTTTACAAGGGAGGTACGAGCAGTACTTC. This sequence encodes CASSLQGRYEQYF.

The chain employs TRBV10-1 and TRBJ2-7, with 8 bases lining up with TRBD2. The germline V gene has CDR1 WNHNN and CDR2 SYGVQD (reference sequence). This CDR3 region has 19 residues. V was clipped by 1 base and J by 0 bases; unmatched bases: 14. For the CDR3, the DNA is TGCGCCAGCAGTGAGTTCTTCAACCCTAGCGGGCAGAGCTCCTACGAGCAGTACTTC. The encoded protein is CASSEFFNPSGQSSYEQYF.

This clone turned up a few times. This chain joins TRBV18 and TRBJ2-2; tentatively, D is TRBD2 (6 bases). Trimming stripped 2 bases from V and 6 bases from J, with 34 bases between. CDR3 length equals 22 residues. Germline assignment: CDR1 KGHSH and CDR2 LQKENI. The chain's CDR3 is CASSPIRLARDSFTNDAGELFF. The CDR3, as DNA: TGTGCCAGCTCACCAATAAGATTAGCCCGGGACTCATTTACAAACGATGCCGGGGAGCTGTTTTTT. Filled out from reference TRBV18 and TRBJ2-2, the complete variable domain reads NAGVMQNPRHLVRRRGQEARLRCSPMKGHSHVYWYRQLPEEGLKFMVYLQKENIIDESGMPKERFSAEFPKEGPSILRIQQVVRGDSAAYFCASSPIRLARDSFTNDAGELFFGEGSRLTVL.

This clone was recorded only once. The rearrangement uses TRBV5-4 and TRBJ2-7; possible D gene TRBD1, 5 bases. This CDR3 has 14 amino acids. V lost 0 bases and J 2 bases, leaving 9 bases between the germline ends. Germline values: CDR1 SGHNT, CDR2 YYREEE (reference sequence). The DNA for the CDR3 is TGTGCCAGCAGCTTGGATCGGACAACCTACGAGCAGTACTTC. Translated: CASSLDRTTYEQYF.

The gene calls are TRBV29-1 and TRBJ1-2; the D gene is possibly TRBD1 (5 bases). The CDR3 totals 14 residues. The V and J ends lost 4 bases and 4 bases respectively, with 16 bases between them. Germline V CDR1 and CDR2: SQVTM, ANQGSEA. Here the CDR3 reads CSVGGDGTGYGYTF. The CDR3 DNA is TGCAGCGTTGGGGGCGACGGGACTGGCTATGGCTACACCTTC.

CDR3 amino acids: CASSLSTGTEKLFF. CDR3 coding DNA: TGTGCCAGTAGTCTAAGCACCGGGACTGAAAAACTGTTTTTT. The chain employs TRBV19 and TRBJ1-4, with D tentatively TRBD1 (5 bases). Trimming pared 5 bases from V and 7 bases from J, leaving 14 bases between. Germline CDR1 LNHDA, CDR2 SQIVND (reference sequence). The CDR3 runs to 14 residues. Looking up the rest from reference TRBV19 and TRBJ1-4 gives the full variable domain: DGGITQSPKYLFRKEGQNVTLSCEQNLNHDAMYWYRQDPGQGLRLIYYSQIVNDFQKGDIAEGYSVSREKKESFPLTVTSAQKNPTAFYLCASSLSTGTEKLFFGSGTQLSVL.

The genes are TRBV7-2 and TRBJ1-1, with D tentatively TRBD1 (5 bases). CDR1 and CDR2 from the germline V gene are SGHTA and FQGNSA. The V end lost 5 bases, the J end lost 1 base, and 20 bases lay between the germline ends. This CDR3 is built from 17 residues. For the CDR3, the DNA is TGTGCCAGCAGCCTAAAAGCAGGGTCCCCCCCGAACACTGAAGCTTTCTTT. Translation gives CASSLKAGSPPNTEAFF.

The chain links TRBV2 to TRBJ2-5, with 15 bases fitting TRBD2. Per germline, CDR1 SNHLY and CDR2 FYNNEI. V trimming: 6 bases; J trimming: 3 bases; junction bases outside the gene matches: 2. The CDR3 is made up of 15 amino acids. The CDR3, as DNA: TGTGCCAGCAGCGGACTAGCGGGAGGGGAAGAGACCCAGTACTTC. As protein: CASSGLAGGEETQYF.

The chain combines TRBV5-1 with TRBJ1-3, with a weak D call TRBD1 (6 bases). The V gene lost 4 bases and the J gene lost 2 bases, with 10 bases spanning the gap. The germline CDR1 and CDR2 sequences are SGHRS and YFSETQ. The CDR3 extends over 14 amino acids. The CDR3 DNA follows: TGCGCCAGCAGCCCCGGGGGGCCTGGAAACACCATATATTTT. Amino acid sequence: CASSPGGPGNTIYF.

This clone turned up a few times. The rearrangement links TRBV19 to TRBJ1-5; a possible D gene is TRBD1 (6 bases). Trimming stripped 4 bases from V and 3 bases from J, with 13 bases between. The germline V gene has CDR1 LNHDA and CDR2 SQIVND (reference sequence). The CDR3 runs 15 residues. In DNA form, the CDR3 reads TGTGCCAGTAGTAAGGGACAAAGTTACAATCAGCCCCAGCATTTT. Residues: CASSKGQSYNQPQHF.

This chain links TRBV20-1 with TRBJ2-1, with a weak D call TRBD2 (6 bases). Trimming removed 3 bases at V and 3 bases at J, with 9 bases between. The germline V gene encodes CDR1 DFQATT and CDR2 SNEGSKA (reference sequence). The CDR3 extends over 13 amino acids. DNA for the CDR3: TGCAGTGCTAGTCGGGGGAGCTACAATGAGCAGTTCTTC. Encoded protein: CSASRGSYNEQFF.